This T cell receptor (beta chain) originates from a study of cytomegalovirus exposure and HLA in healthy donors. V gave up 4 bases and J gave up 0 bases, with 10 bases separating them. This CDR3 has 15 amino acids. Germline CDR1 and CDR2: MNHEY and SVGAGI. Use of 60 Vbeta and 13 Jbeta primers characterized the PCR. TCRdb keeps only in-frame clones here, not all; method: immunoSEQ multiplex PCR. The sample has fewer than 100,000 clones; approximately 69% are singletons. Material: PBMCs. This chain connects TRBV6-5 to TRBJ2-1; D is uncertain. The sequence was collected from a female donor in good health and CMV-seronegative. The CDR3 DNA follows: TGTGCCAGCAGTTTCGACTTCAGCTCCTACAATGAGCAGTTCTTC. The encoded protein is CASSFDFSSYNEQFF.